This T cell receptor beta chain was sequenced for a study of graft-versus-host responses after intestinal transplantation. Overall study: Following induction with anti-thymocyte globulin, all recipients were given tacrolimus and steroids for two to four years. Study-level points and caveats: After transplant, early declines in HvG clones were associated with peak levels of circulating GvH clones. Recipient marrow showed GvH clones, some seen first in ileum or blood.

The method was immunoSEQ multiplex PCR; TCRdb's version includes in-frame clones alone and lacks a portion of them. The data contain roughly 40,000 clones, over 85% of them singletons. A note on this clone: Its antigen is still unknown.

The material sequenced was PBMCs, taken roughly 780 days after intestinal transplantation. This clonotype originated in a human patient who received an intestinal transplant, so some T cells may come from the graft donor.

The CDR3 is CASSLEAMEAMVDGYTF. The CDR3 DNA is TGTGCCAGCAGCTTAGAGGCTATGGAGGCTATGGTCGATGGCTACACCTTC. The chain couples TRBV7-9 to TRBJ1-2; D is unclear. The germline CDR1 and CDR2 sequences are SEHNR and FQNEAQ (reference sequence). V shed 1 base and J shed 6 bases, with 21 bases lying between them. The CDR3 contains 17 residues.